The TCR beta chain described here comes from a study of cytomegalovirus exposure and HLA in healthy donors. Background on the study: The approximately 120 validation repertoires used the same platform as the roughly 620 first-cohort repertoires, a later analysis reported. Study findings and constraints: The authors listed 180 or so TCR beta chains as cytomegalovirus-associated. Testing in vitro showed a few CMV-associated chains specific for CMV antigens.

The donors were part of the roughly 130-subject validation cohort, which stood apart from the 666-subject first cohort. The sample holds one count of this clone. Its antigen remains unknown. From germline, CDR1 is SGHRS and CDR2 YFSETQ. V lost 0 bases and J lost 2; bases outside the gene matches: 4. This CDR3 has 15 residues. The method was immunoSEQ multiplex PCR; TCRdb's version includes in-frame clones alone and lacks a portion of them. The sample records some 110,000 clones, approximately 86% being singletons. Material: PBMCs. The genes are TRBV5-1 and TRBJ1-1; 7 bases are a match to TRBD1. The TCR comes from a man aged 18 to 29 in good health and CMV-seropositive. In DNA, the CDR3 is TGCGCCAGCAGCTTGGGGGGACAGTTAAACACTGAAGCTTTCTTT. It codes for CASSLGGQLNTEAFF.